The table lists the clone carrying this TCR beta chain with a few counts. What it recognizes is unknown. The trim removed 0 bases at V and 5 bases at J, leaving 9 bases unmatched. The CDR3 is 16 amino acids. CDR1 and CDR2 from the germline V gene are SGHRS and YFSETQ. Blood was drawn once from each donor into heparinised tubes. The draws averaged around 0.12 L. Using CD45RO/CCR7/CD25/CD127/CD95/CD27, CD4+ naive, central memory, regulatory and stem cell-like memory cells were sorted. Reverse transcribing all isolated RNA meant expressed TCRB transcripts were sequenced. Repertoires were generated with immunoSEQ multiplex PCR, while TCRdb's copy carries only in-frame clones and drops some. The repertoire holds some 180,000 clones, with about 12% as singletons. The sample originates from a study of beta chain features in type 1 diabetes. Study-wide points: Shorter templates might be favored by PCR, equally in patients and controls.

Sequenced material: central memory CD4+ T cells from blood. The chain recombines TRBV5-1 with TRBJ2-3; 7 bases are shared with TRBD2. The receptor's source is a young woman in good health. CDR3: CASSLESAGAIDTQYF. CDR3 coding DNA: TGCGCCAGCAGCTTGGAATCGGCGGGAGCCATAGATACGCAGTATTTT.